This T cell receptor beta chain is from a study of T cell responses to AZD1222 COVID-19 vaccine. Study observations and caveats: The donors showed a predominance of white British ancestry and of females, with possible underestimation of clonal diversity. Spike-specific TCR breadth and depth grew following two AZD1222 doses. Spike as a whole was targeted by vaccine-associated CD4 TCRs, dominant at 160-218 and 743-854.

In the case of this clone: Its antigen is not identified.

The CDR3 contains 14 residues. V was shortened by 5 bases and J by 5 bases, with 15 bases between the two germline ends. Germline CDR1 reads MNHNY; CDR2 reads SVGAGI (reference sequence). Clones were sequenced by immunoSEQ multiplex PCR, and TCRdb holds only the in-frame ones, with some missing. The sample lists about 130,000 clones, under 90% occurring once. The source material was peripheral blood, sampled on day 0 of AZD1222 vaccination. The gene calls are TRBV6-6 and TRBJ2-5; D call uncertain. The source is an adult in good health. For the CDR3, the DNA is TGTGCCAGCAGTAGCATTACGGATGTTGAGACCCAGTACTTC. This sequence encodes CASSSITDVETQYF.